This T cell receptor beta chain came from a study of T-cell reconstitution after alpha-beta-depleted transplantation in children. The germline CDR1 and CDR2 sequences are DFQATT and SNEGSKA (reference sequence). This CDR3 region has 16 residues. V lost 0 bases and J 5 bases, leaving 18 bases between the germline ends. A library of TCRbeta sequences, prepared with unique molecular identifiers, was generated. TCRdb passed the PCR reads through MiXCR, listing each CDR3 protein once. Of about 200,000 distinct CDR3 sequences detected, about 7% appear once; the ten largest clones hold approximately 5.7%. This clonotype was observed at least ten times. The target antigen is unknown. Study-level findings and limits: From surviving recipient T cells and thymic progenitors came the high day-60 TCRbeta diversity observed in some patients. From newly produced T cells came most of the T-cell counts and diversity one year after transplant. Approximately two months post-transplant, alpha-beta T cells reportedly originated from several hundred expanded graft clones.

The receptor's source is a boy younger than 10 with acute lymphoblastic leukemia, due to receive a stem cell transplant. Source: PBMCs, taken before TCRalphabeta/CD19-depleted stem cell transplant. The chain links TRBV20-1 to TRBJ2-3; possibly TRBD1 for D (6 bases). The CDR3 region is CSARDPPGDEGDTQYF. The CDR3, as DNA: TGCAGTGCTAGAGATCCGCCAGGGGATGAAGGAGATACGCAGTATTTT.